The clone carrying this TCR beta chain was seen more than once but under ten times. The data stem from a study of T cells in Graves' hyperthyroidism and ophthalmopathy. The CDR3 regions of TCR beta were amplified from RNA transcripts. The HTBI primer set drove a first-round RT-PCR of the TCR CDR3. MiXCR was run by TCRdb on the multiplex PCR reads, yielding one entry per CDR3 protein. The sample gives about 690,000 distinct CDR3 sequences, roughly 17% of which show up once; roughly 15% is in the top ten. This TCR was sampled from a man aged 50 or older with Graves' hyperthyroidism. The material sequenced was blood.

The CDR3: CASSGQGAGYTF. The CDR3 DNA sequence: TGCGCCAGCAGCGGACAGGGGGCCGGCTACACCTTC. V usage is TRBV5-1 and J usage is TRBJ1-2; TRBD1 matches 11 bases. The CDR3 contains 12 residues. V was pared by 4 bases and J by 8 bases, with 1 base of the junction left unmatched. CDR1 and CDR2 from the germline V gene are SGHRS and YFSETQ.